The 6 T cell receptor beta chains below were found in one sample sequenced in a study of human T cells and chemical hapten exposure. Time point specified: patch test 1, 2 weeks after DPC sensitization. Treatment given: therapeutic diphenylcyclopropenone sensitization with weekly scalp DPC. MiXCR, run by TCRdb on the RACE reads, gives a single entry per CDR3 protein. The sample carries roughly 380,000 distinct CDR3 sequences, roughly 5% recorded once. Sequences were derived from whole blood, sampled in connection with sensitization to the hapten diphenylcyclopropenone (DPC). The receptors stem from a woman aged 45-65 years with alopecia areata. Some clones in this sample may be carry-over from other donors' samples.

At least ten counts were recorded for this clonotype. The gene calls are TRBV6-2 or TRBV6-3 and TRBJ1-1, with a possible D match to TRBD1 (5 bases). Germline V gene sequence: CDR1 MNHEY, CDR2 SVGEGT. The V end was cut by 5 bases, the J end by 2 bases, with 12 bases between. The CDR3 spans 14 residues. CDR3 nucleotides: TGTGCCAGCAGTCGGGCCGGGGCTAACACTGAAGCTTTCTTT. Translation gives CASSRAGANTEAFF.

Notes on this clonotype: A much larger clone lies one base from this, so it may be a read error. The V gene is TRBV12-5, the J gene TRBJ1-6; D may be TRBD1 (5 bases). The germline V gene has CDR1 LGHNT and CDR2 FRNRAP. The V end lost 10 bases, the J end lost 7 bases, and 17 bases lay between the germline ends. The CDR3 extends over 14 amino acids. The CDR3 here is CAIGPGTANSPLHF. CDR3 nucleotides: TGTGCTATTGGCCCCGGGACCGCGAATTCACCCCTCCACTTT. Full variable domain (remainder filled in from reference TRBV12-5 and TRBJ1-6): DARVTQTPRHKVTEMGQEVTMRCQPILGHNTVFWYRQTMMQGLELLAYFRNRAPLDDSGMPKDRFSAEMPDATLATLKIQPSEPRDSAVYFCAIGPGTANSPLHFGNGTRLTVT.

This clonotype has ten or more counts. CDR3 amino acids: CASSSGQVYLEQFF. DNA of the CDR3: TGTGCCAGCAGTTCGGGACAGGTTTACCTTGAGCAGTTCTTC. The J gene is TRBJ2-1, the V gene TRBV28, with 8 bases identical to TRBD1. The CDR3 runs 14 residues. Germline assignment: CDR1 MDHEN and CDR2 SYDVKM. Trimming removed 4 bases from V and 9 bases from J; junction bases left unmatched: 8.

In its sample, this clonotype was seen a few times. V gene TRBV6-2 or TRBV6-3 combines with J gene TRBJ1-5; 9 bases are a match to TRBD1. The CDR3 covers 16 residues. After removal of 0 bases from V and 6 bases from J, the junction contained 6 bases not matched to a gene. Germline-derived CDR1 and CDR2 are MNHEY and SVGEGT. The CDR3 DNA reads TGTGCCAGCAGTTACTCGACAGGGGGAGAGGGTCAGCCCCAGCATTTT. Protein product: CASSYSTGGEGQPQHF.

This clonotype was counted ten times or more. The chain joins TRBV7-2 to TRBJ1-5; D call uncertain. V was pared by 8 bases and J by 1 base, with 18 bases between. The CDR3 is 16 residues long. In germline, CDR1 is SGHTA, CDR2 FQGNSA. The CDR3 nucleotides are TGTGCCAGCTCAATTTGGTGGGGTGGGAGCAATCAGCCCCAGCATTTT. Residues: CASSIWWGGSNQPQHF.

The CDR3 DNA is TGTGCCTGGAGTAACCAGGGCCCTGGTGAAAAACTGTTTTTT. Protein product: CAWSNQGPGEKLFF. This chain uses TRBV30 with TRBJ1-4, with D tentatively TRBD1 (5 bases). CDR3 size: 14 residues. CDR1 is GTSNPN and CDR2 is SVGIG in the germline V gene (reference sequence). V was clipped by 2 bases and J by 7 bases, with 14 bases between them.